The rows below give T cell receptor beta chains drawn from one sample of a study of response to subunit inactivated influenza vaccine. TCRdb itself ran the RT-PCR reads through MiXCR, one entry per CDR3 protein. This sample has 450,000 to 500,000 distinct CDR3 sequences; about 10% occur once, and the top ten carry approximately 12%. The specimen comprised PBMCs from blood, sampled more than 35 days after vaccination. The source is a man in his fifties or sixties who received an inactivated influenza vaccine. Both conserved end residues are part of each CDR3. The D gene is left open where the match is weak. The listing skips clone size in some rows; elsewhere it reads once, few, many or a size class.

j_call,clone_size,v_call,d_call,cdr3_nt,cdr3_aa
TRBJ1-2,few,TRBV7-2,NA,TGTGCCAGCAGCTTAGTTCTGACAGTTCGCTATGGCTACACCTTC,CASSLVLTVRYGYTF
TRBJ2-7,many,TRBV29-1,TRBD2,TGCAGCGTTGATTTCGGACTAGGACGTAAGGAGCAGTACTTC,CSVDFGLGRKEQYF
TRBJ1-2,few,TRBV12-3/TRBV12-4,NA,TGTGCCAGCAGGGGTCACCTAACTAACTATGGCTACACCTTC,CASRGHLTNYGYTF
TRBJ2-7,few,TRBV10-3,NA,TGTGCCATCAGTGAGTACAGGGAAGACGAGCAGTACTTC,CAISEYREDEQYF
TRBJ2-1,few,TRBV7-9,NA,TGTGCCAGCAGCTTAGCGGCACAGGTCTCGTACAATGAGCAGTTCTTC,CASSLAAQVSYNEQFF
TRBJ2-7,few,TRBV4-2,TRBD1,TGTGCCAGCAGCCCACTAAGGGGACAGGGCCGCTACGAGCAGTACTTC,CASSPLRGQGRYEQYF
TRBJ2-2,NA,TRBV5-1,TRBD2,TGCGCCAGCAGCTTGGAACCTAGCGGGTATCTTACCGGGGAGCTGTTTTTT,CASSLEPSGYLTGELFF
TRBJ2-1,many,TRBV20-1,NA,TGCAGTGCTACTCGGGAGTTTCAGGACAATGAGCAGTTCTTC,CSATREFQDNEQFF
TRBJ2-5,NA,TRBV7-9,NA,TGTGCCAGCAGTTCGCGTGGGACGGTGCAAGAGACCCAGTACTTC,CASSSRGTVQETQYF
TRBJ2-1,few,TRBV5-1,NA,TGCATAACGGGGGACCCCTCCTACAATGAGCAGTTCTTC,CITGDPSYNEQFF